Below, 20 T cell receptor beta chains from the same sample are listed, as sequenced in a study of blood T cells in healthy people across ages. With a J-beta primer mix and a sample-barcoded 5' primer, a second PCR ran roughly 6 to 12 cycles. TCRdb independently ran MiXCR on the 5' RACE reads; one entry per CDR3 protein. This table holds around 800,000 distinct CDR3 sequences, about 53% found once. The sample comprised blood. These receptors were taken from a man aged 80 or over in good health.

This clonotype has at least ten counts. The chain employs TRBV7-9 and TRBJ1-2; unclear D gene. V shed 4 bases and J shed 4 bases, with 19 bases lying between them. There are 16 residues in the CDR3. Germline CDR1 reads SEHNR; CDR2 reads FQNEAQ (reference sequence). The CDR3 nucleotides are TGTGCCAGCAGCTCCACGGTGGCCCTTACGGTCTATGGCTACACCTTC. It encodes CASSSTVALTVYGYTF. The variable domain in full, completed from reference TRBV7-9 and TRBJ1-2, reads DTGVSQNPRHKITKRGQNVTFRCDPISEHNRLYWYRQTLGQGPEFLTYFQNEAQLEKSRLLSDRFSAERPKGSFSTLEIQRTEQGDSAMYLCASSSTVALTVYGYTFGSGTRLTVV.

V usage is TRBV11-1 and J usage is TRBJ2-1, with 12 bases lining up with TRBD2. V shed 5 bases, J shed 4 bases, and the junction held 9 bases outside the gene matches. The length of the CDR3 is 17 residues. The germline CDR1 and CDR2 sequences are SGHAT and FQDESV (reference sequence). The DNA for the CDR3 is TGTGCCAGCAGCCTGCCTCGGACTAGCGGGGAATACAATGAGCAGTTCTTC. Its protein is CASSLPRTSGEYNEQFF.

This clonotype came up a few times. The chain is built from TRBV6-5 and TRBJ1-1; a weak D match, TRBD1 (6 bases). The CDR3 is 13 residues long. V lost 8 bases to trimming and J lost 0 bases, with 10 bases between them. Germline loops: CDR1 MNHEY, CDR2 SVGAGI. CDR3 DNA sequence: TGTGCCAGCGGAAGGGGGATGAACACTGAAGCTTTCTTT. Its translation: CASGRGMNTEAFF.

This chain connects TRBV3-1 to TRBJ2-7, with 7 bases identical to TRBD2. After removal of 1 base from V and 3 bases from J, the junction contained 15 bases not matched to a gene. CDR1 and CDR2 from the germline V gene are LGHDT and YNNKEL (reference sequence). The CDR3 extends over 18 amino acids. Here the CDR3 reads CASSQVVGFGLVYYEQYF. DNA for the CDR3: TGTGCCAGCAGCCAAGTTGTTGGATTCGGACTAGTGTACTACGAGCAGTACTTC.

The rearrangement joins TRBV24-1 to TRBJ2-1, with D possibly TRBD1 on 6 matching bases. The V end lost 0 bases, the J end lost 6 bases, and 11 bases lay between the germline ends. CDR1 and CDR2 (germline): KGHDR, SFDVKD. The CDR3 has 15 amino acids. CDR3 protein: CATSDLRTALNEQFF. CDR3 DNA: TGTGCCACCAGTGATTTGAGGACAGCTCTCAATGAGCAGTTCTTC.

CDR3 nucleotide sequence: TGTGCCAGCAGTTTATCCCCCGGGGAGCTGTTTTTT. Translated, it gives CASSLSPGELFF. The chain links TRBV12-3 or TRBV12-4 to TRBJ2-2; D remains ambiguous. Trimming removed 2 bases at V and 6 bases at J, with 4 bases between. The CDR3 has 12 residues.

The V and J genes are TRBV7-2 and TRBJ2-4; TRBD2 matches at 10 bases. The CDR3 extends over 16 amino acids. The junction had 12 bases not matched to a gene; V was cut back by 0 bases and J by 13 bases. Germline CDR1 reads SGHTA; CDR2 reads FQGNSA. As DNA, the CDR3 is TGTGCCAGCAGCTTAGCTAGGGGACTAGCGAGTGATAAGCAGTACTTC. Residues: CASSLARGLASDKQYF.

V usage is TRBV18 and J usage is TRBJ2-1; maybe TRBD2 (5 bases). V dropped 6 bases and J dropped 8 bases, with 8 bases sitting between them. Germline lookup yields CDR1 KGHSH and CDR2 LQKENI. This CDR3 region has 11 residues. The CDR3 sequence: CASSEDYEQFF. The CDR3 DNA reads TGTGCCAGCTCCGAGGACTATGAGCAGTTCTTC.

The chain links TRBV7-2 to TRBJ1-1, with a weak D call TRBD1 (6 bases). Germline V gives CDR1 SGHTA, CDR2 FQGNSA. V was cut by 1 base and J by 4 bases, with 10 bases left in between. The CDR3 has 14 amino acids. CDR3 amino acids: CASSLVGATTEAFF. The CDR3 bases are TGTGCCAGCAGCTTAGTGGGGGCCACCACTGAAGCTTTCTTT.

With respect to this clonotype: At one of its ends the junction is not consistent with the germline gene, which may arise from a read error. The V and J genes are TRBV28 and TRBJ2-5; 8 positions match TRBD1. Germline CDR1 reads MDHEN; CDR2 reads SYDVKM. This CDR3 has 15 amino acids. The CDR3 is CAGSPTGQGLETQYF. In DNA, the CDR3 is TGTGCCGGCAGTCCTACCGGACAGGGCCTGGAGACCCAGTACTTC.

The V and J genes are TRBV20-1 and TRBJ2-3, with 7 nucleotides matching TRBD1. There are 16 residues in the CDR3. CDR1 is DFQATT and CDR2 is SNEGSKA in the germline V gene (reference sequence). V gave up 1 base and J gave up 1 base; unmatched junction bases: 8. The CDR3 region is CSARGGRGPGTDTQYF. Written as DNA, the CDR3 is TGCAGTGCTAGAGGAGGTAGGGGGCCGGGCACAGATACGCAGTATTTT.

This clonotype was detected only a few times. This chain links TRBV12-3 or TRBV12-4 with TRBJ2-1, with 8 bases that match TRBD2. J was trimmed by 0 bases and V by 5 bases; bases with no gene match: 9. CDR3 size: 17 residues. Here the CDR3 reads CASSPQVAGYSYNEQFF. In DNA, the CDR3 is TGTGCCAGCAGTCCCCAGGTAGCGGGATACTCCTACAATGAGCAGTTCTTC.

The chain has TRBV11-2 and TRBJ2-1, with D possibly being TRBD1 (6 bases). The CDR3 length is 12 residues. Trimming took off 4 bases at V and 10 bases at J, with 11 bases between the two ends. CDR1 and CDR2 (germline): SGHAT, FQNNGV. CDR3 in amino acids: CASSSPGQEQFF. CDR3 DNA: TGTGCCAGCAGCTCCCCAGGACAGGAGCAGTTCTTC. The full variable domain, completed using reference TRBV11-2 and TRBJ2-1, is EAGVAQSPRYKIIEKRQSVAFWCNPISGHATLYWYQQILGQGPKLLIQFQNNGVVDDSQLPKDRFSAERLKGVDSTLKIQPAKLEDSAVYLCASSSPGQEQFFGPGTRLTVL.

This chain links TRBV12-3 or TRBV12-4 with TRBJ2-1; a possible D gene is TRBD2 (5 bases). The CDR3 runs to 13 residues. V was shortened by 6 bases and J by 9 bases, with 15 bases between the two germline ends. The CDR3 loop reads CASSQRREGEQFF. The DNA for the CDR3 is TGTGCCAGCAGCCAGAGACGGGAAGGTGAGCAGTTCTTC.

The chain links TRBV6-5 to TRBJ1-2; no clear D gene. Trimming stripped 2 bases from V and 4 bases from J, with 14 bases between. The CDR3 is 15 residues long. CDR1 is MNHEY, CDR2 SVGAGI, per germline. This CDR3 is CASSYRGGQAYGYTF. DNA for the CDR3: TGTGCCAGCAGTTACCGTGGAGGCCAAGCCTATGGCTACACCTTC.

This clonotype was counted between two and nine times. As DNA, the CDR3 is TGTGCCGCTAGCGGGAGGGCGACTGGGGCCAACGTCCTGACTTTC. Its protein product is CAASGRATGANVLTF. The chain couples TRBV25-1 to TRBJ2-6, with TRBD2 identical over 12 bases. The CDR3 runs 15 residues. V was pared by 11 bases and J by 2 bases, with 4 bases of the junction left unmatched. CDR1 is MGHDK, CDR2 SYGVNS, per germline.

This clonotype has just one count. A clone one base away is much larger, so this may be a read error. The V and J genes are TRBV29-1 and TRBJ1-1; no firm D call. This CDR3 comprises 11 residues. Trimming took 7 bases from V and 6 from J, leaving 12 bases between them. Germline V gene data show CDR1 as SQVTM and CDR2 as ANQGSEA. Here the CDR3 DNA reads TGCAGCGGTGCAGGTTCGGCTGAAGCTTTCTTT. Encoded protein: CSGAGSAEAFF. The variable domain in full, completed from reference TRBV29-1 and TRBJ1-1, reads SAVISQKPSRDICQRGTSLTIQCQVDSQVTMMFWYRQQPGQSLTLIATANQGSEATYESGFVIDKFPISRPNLTFSTLTVSNMSPEDSSIYLCSGAGSAEAFFGQGTRLTVV.

The gene calls are TRBV2 and TRBJ2-1; 13 positions match TRBD2. This CDR3 region has 16 residues. With V trimmed by 6 bases and J by 10 bases, 12 bases remained unmatched. The germline V gene encodes CDR1 SNHLY and CDR2 FYNNEI. The CDR3 DNA is TGTGCCAGCAGCGGCGTTGGGGGACTAGCGGGAAGGGAGCAGTTCTTC. The encoded protein is CASSGVGGLAGREQFF.

CDR3 in amino acids: CASRTSAQGNNEQFF. CDR3 sequence (DNA): TGTGCCAGCAGGACTAGCGCCCAAGGGAACAATGAGCAGTTCTTC. The V and J genes are TRBV27 and TRBJ2-1; 8 nucleotides match TRBD2. CDR3 length: 15 residues. The J segment lost 5 bases and the V segment lost 6 bases, leaving 9 bases of the junction unmatched. CDR1 is MNHEY and CDR2 is SMNVEV in the germline V gene (reference sequence).

The V and J genes are TRBV12-3 or TRBV12-4 and TRBJ2-5; 7 bases line up with TRBD1. The CDR3 runs 15 residues. The ends lost 5 bases at V and 2 bases at J; junction bases unmatched: 8. The CDR3 reads CASSGLQGIQETQYF. CDR3 sequence (DNA): TGTGCCAGCAGTGGCCTACAGGGGATACAAGAGACCCAGTACTTC.